The 10 T cell receptor beta chains below come from one sample, sequenced in a study of T cell repertoires in cytomegalovirus infection. TCRdb reprocessed the reads via MiXCR and lists one record per CDR3 protein. Of approximately 110,000 distinct CDR3 sequences in the sample, more than 30% were seen once. No antigen has been assigned to these receptors. Sequencing was performed on CD8+ T cells from cultured PBMCs, taken from culture after CMV antigen stimulation. Source of these receptors: a human donor in good health (CMV status not recorded). Some clones in this sample may be carry-over from other donors' samples.

This chain links TRBV7-2 with TRBJ2-7, with D perhaps matching TRBD2 (5 bases). V was clipped by 1 base and J by 6 bases, with 13 bases between them. CDR3 length: 14 amino acids. CDR1 is SGHTA and CDR2 is FQGNSA in the germline V gene. The CDR3 loop is CASSLVSEGAEQYF. CDR3 coding DNA: TGTGCCAGCAGCTTAGTCTCCGAGGGCGCCGAGCAGTACTTC.

This clonotype was seen only a few times. The chain is built from TRBV7-8 and TRBJ2-5; D might be TRBD2 (5 bases). V shed 5 bases and J shed 4 bases, with 8 bases lying between them. The CDR3 covers 12 residues. Germline V CDR1 and CDR2: SGHVS, FQNEAQ. CDR3 bases: TGTGCCAGCAGCCTACTAGGAGAGACCCAGTACTTC. Translation: CASSLLGETQYF.

This clonotype was seen a few times. This chain joins TRBV6-1 and TRBJ1-5; 9 positions agree with TRBD1. The CDR3 runs to 16 residues. The germline V gene encodes CDR1 MNHNS and CDR2 SASEGT. The V and J ends lost 5 bases and 1 base, in that order; junction bases with no gene match: 6. In DNA form, the CDR3 reads TGTGCCAGCAGTTACGGGGGACAGGGAAGCAATCAGCCCCAGCATTTT. It translates to CASSYGGQGSNQPQHF.

This clonotype was recorded a few times. CDR3 sequence: CASSLDSPQAFF. CDR3 DNA sequence: TGTGCCAGCAGCTTGGACTCGCCGCAAGCTTTCTTT. The V gene is TRBV7-2, the J gene TRBJ1-1; no clear D. V was cut by 3 bases and J by 9 bases, with 11 bases left in between. The CDR3 has 12 residues. Looked up from germline, CDR1 is SGHTA and CDR2 is FQGNSA.

This clonotype came up a few times. This sequence joins TRBV7-9 and TRBJ1-4, with unresolved D. Trimming cost V 1 base and J 8 bases, with 8 bases left between them. This CDR3 is 13 amino acids long. Per germline, CDR1 SEHNR and CDR2 FQNEAQ (reference sequence). The CDR3 DNA is TGTGCCAGCAGCTTAGTCCCAAGGGAAAAACTGTTTTTT. It codes for CASSLVPREKLFF.

This clonotype was detected many times. The rearrangement uses TRBV6-4 and TRBJ2-3, with 12 bases matching TRBD2. With 3 bases clipped from V and 4 bases from J, the junction kept 2 bases outside the gene matches. The CDR3 is 15 residues long. The V gene's germline CDR1 is MRHNA and CDR2 SNTAGT. CDR3 sequence reads: CASSETSGGSDTQYF. Written as DNA, the CDR3 is TGTGCCAGCAGTGAGACTAGCGGGGGTTCAGATACGCAGTATTTT.

This chain connects TRBV7-9 to TRBJ1-2, with D hard to call. The V end was cut by 6 bases, the J end by 6 bases, with 17 bases between. This CDR3 has 14 residues. The germline gives CDR1 SEHNR, CDR2 FQNEAQ (reference sequence). The CDR3 nucleotides read TGTGCCAGCAGTTGGGCGTCCGGGTTCGATGGCTACACCTTC. Its translation: CASSWASGFDGYTF.

This clonotype was detected ten times or more. The chain has TRBV19 and TRBJ2-7; D not certain. V shed 3 bases and J shed 3 bases, with 15 bases lying between them. This CDR3 contains 15 residues. Germline lookup yields CDR1 LNHDA and CDR2 SQIVND (reference sequence). DNA of the CDR3: TGTGCCAGTAGTATTTGGTACGGGCATGGCTACGAGCAGTACTTC. It encodes CASSIWYGHGYEQYF.

This clonotype was seen only a few times. This chain connects TRBV20-1 to TRBJ1-1, with no clear D. V lost 7 bases, J lost 1 base, and 13 bases lay in between. The germline CDR1 and CDR2 sequences are DFQATT and SNEGSKA (reference sequence). The CDR3 consists of 13 residues. The CDR3 bases are TGCAGTGTTGCTTCGGCCACGAACACTGAAGCTTTCTTT. Amino acids: CSVASATNTEAFF.

This chain connects TRBV4-1 to TRBJ1-1; 10 bases fit TRBD1. The CDR3 extends over 15 amino acids. Germline lookup yields CDR1 MGHRA and CDR2 YSYEKL. J lost 6 bases, V lost 4 bases, and 8 bases had no gene match. The CDR3 reads CASSPGTGVSAEAFF. The CDR3 DNA reads as TGCGCCAGCAGCCCCGGGACAGGGGTGAGTGCTGAAGCTTTCTTT.